These 3 T cell receptor beta chains originate from one sample sequenced in a study of memory CD4+ T cells and cytomegalovirus serostatus. Assay used: immunoSEQ multiplex PCR; TCRdb lists only in-frame clones, some missing. Of about 57,000 clones in the sample, less than 85% are singletons; the top ten hold approximately 0.8%. The sort gate was single viable CD3+CD4+CD8-CD45RO+ cells for memory CD4+ T cells. Material for sequencing was memory CD4+ T cells from blood. The receptors were sampled from an adult in good health and CMV-seronegative.

This clone has more than one count but fewer than ten. V gene TRBV6-4 combines with J gene TRBJ1-2; tentative D call: TRBD1 (5 bases). With 6 bases removed from V and 8 bases from J, the gap between germline ends came to 19 bases. Germline V gives CDR1 MRHNA, CDR2 SNTAGT. CDR3 length: 14 residues. The CDR3 DNA reads as TGTGCCAGCAGGAGTTCCGGGGCACTGAGGGGCTACACCTTC. Translation gives CASRSSGALRGYTF.

The chain carries TRBV7-2 and TRBJ2-6; 7 positions match TRBD1. The CDR3 spans 15 residues. Germline V lookup: CDR1 SGHTA, CDR2 FQGNSA. Germline trimming cut 2 bases from V and 2 bases from J; bases unmatched to any gene: 0. Here the CDR3 reads CASSLQGAGANVLTF. CDR3 sequence (DNA): TGTGCCAGCAGCTTACAGGGGGCTGGGGCCAACGTCCTGACTTTC.

This clone was counted a single time. The chain combines TRBV5-4 with TRBJ1-3, with a weak D call TRBD1 (5 bases). Germline CDR1 SGHNT, CDR2 YYREEE (reference sequence). This CDR3 region has 17 residues. V was pared by 4 bases and J by 0 bases, with 17 bases between. The CDR3 DNA reads as TGTGCCAGCAGCCACGGGACCGGGCCCCGCTCTGGAAACACCATATATTTT. It encodes CASSHGTGPRSGNTIYF.